The rows below give T cell receptor beta chains drawn from one sample of a study of cytomegalovirus exposure and HLA in healthy donors. The method was immunoSEQ multiplex PCR; TCRdb's version includes in-frame clones alone and lacks a portion of them. The data hold some 130,000 clones, with roughly three quarters observed a single time. The sequencing input was PBMCs. The receptors stem from a man aged 35-49 years in good health and CMV-seronegative. Both conserved end residues are part of each CDR3. The order of the fields is J gene, D gene, V gene, clone size, CDR3 DNA, CDR3 protein. D genes are given only for firm matches. Size is omitted from some rows. Given values are once, few, many or a class for expanded clones.

j_gene: TRBJ1-2; d_gene: TRBD1; v_gene: TRBV9; abundance: .; CDR3nt: TGTGCCAGCAGCGTGGAGGAGGACAGGGTTGCTGGCTACACCTTC; CDR3aa: CASSVEEDRVAGYTF
j_gene: TRBJ1-2; d_gene: TRBD1; v_gene: TRBV7-9; abundance: few; CDR3nt: TGTGCCAGCAGCTTAACAGGGGGTGTTGGCTACACCTTC; CDR3aa: CASSLTGGVGYTF
j_gene: TRBJ2-7; d_gene: .; v_gene: TRBV6-5; abundance: .; CDR3nt: TGTGCCAGCAGGCAGGGCCGATCCGAGCAGTACTTC; CDR3aa: CASRQGRSEQYF
j_gene: TRBJ1-1; d_gene: .; v_gene: TRBV10-3; abundance: .; CDR3nt: TGTGCCATCAGCCCCACAGGGAACACTGAAGCTTTCTTT; CDR3aa: CAISPTGNTEAFF
j_gene: TRBJ1-5; d_gene: .; v_gene: TRBV30; abundance: once; CDR3nt: TGTGCCTGGAGTGTAGTCGGGGGGGGCAATCAGCCCCAGCATTTT; CDR3aa: CAWSVVGGGNQPQHF
j_gene: TRBJ2-3; d_gene: .; v_gene: TRBV11-2; abundance: .; CDR3nt: TGTGCCAGCAGCTTAGCGGGCACAGATACGCAGTATTTT; CDR3aa: CASSLAGTDTQYF
j_gene: TRBJ1-3; d_gene: .; v_gene: TRBV4-2; abundance: .; CDR3nt: TGTGCCAGCAGCCAAACAGGGACTGGAAACACCATATATTTT; CDR3aa: CASSQTGTGNTIYF
j_gene: TRBJ1-5; d_gene: TRBD1; v_gene: TRBV5-6; abundance: .; CDR3nt: TGTGCCAGCAGTCGGGACAGGGGGGCGAGTCAGCCCCAGCATTTT; CDR3aa: CASSRDRGASQPQHF
j_gene: TRBJ2-2; d_gene: TRBD2; v_gene: TRBV7-2; abundance: .; CDR3nt: TGTGCCAGCAGCCCTTCGGGAGGGGCCACCGGGGAGCTGTTTTTT; CDR3aa: CASSPSGGATGELFF
j_gene: TRBJ2-7; d_gene: .; v_gene: TRBV6-4; abundance: .; CDR3nt: TGTGCCAGCAGAGCTCTACAGACGCACTACGAGCAGTACTTC; CDR3aa: CASRALQTHYEQYF
j_gene: TRBJ2-1; d_gene: .; v_gene: TRBV29-1; abundance: few; CDR3nt: TGCAGCGTAGGGGACACGTACAATGAGCAGTTCTTC; CDR3aa: CSVGDTYNEQFF
j_gene: TRBJ1-1; d_gene: .; v_gene: TRBV4-3; abundance: few; CDR3nt: TGCGCCAGCAGCCACGCCCGAGGGGGCACTGAAGCTTTCTTT; CDR3aa: CASSHARGGTEAFF
j_gene: TRBJ2-5; d_gene: TRBD1; v_gene: TRBV7-9; abundance: .; CDR3nt: TGTGCCAGCAGCTCAGGACAGGGGGAGACCCAGTACTTC; CDR3aa: CASSSGQGETQYF
j_gene: TRBJ2-2; d_gene: .; v_gene: TRBV30; abundance: .; CDR3nt: TGTGCCTGGAGATTCGCCGGGGGTGACACCGGGGAGCTGTTTTTT; CDR3aa: CAWRFAGGDTGELFF
j_gene: TRBJ2-3; d_gene: TRBD2; v_gene: TRBV7-3; abundance: .; CDR3nt: TGTGCCAGCAAGGCTAGCGGGGGTGCGGATACGCAGTATTTT; CDR3aa: CASKASGGADTQYF
j_gene: TRBJ1-1; d_gene: TRBD1; v_gene: TRBV27; abundance: .; CDR3nt: TGTGCCAGCAGTTTATGGGGGACAGGCTTGAACACTGAAGCTTTCTTT; CDR3aa: CASSLWGTGLNTEAFF
j_gene: TRBJ1-3; d_gene: TRBD1; v_gene: TRBV28; abundance: .; CDR3nt: TGTGCCAGCAGTTTGGACAGGGCTGGAAACACCATATATTTT; CDR3aa: CASSLDRAGNTIYF
j_gene: TRBJ2-7; d_gene: .; v_gene: TRBV7-6; abundance: .; CDR3nt: TGTGCCAGCAGCTTAGTCCCCAAGGGGCCCTACGAGCAGTACTTC; CDR3aa: CASSLVPKGPYEQYF
j_gene: TRBJ2-5; d_gene: .; v_gene: TRBV7-2; abundance: .; CDR3nt: TGTGCCAGCAGCTCCGCTCAGGGCTCCCAAGAGACCCAGTACTTC; CDR3aa: CASSSAQGSQETQYF
j_gene: TRBJ2-7; d_gene: TRBD2; v_gene: TRBV9; abundance: .; CDR3nt: TGTGCCAGCAGCACCCTAGCGGGAGGGGTGTACGAGCAGTACTTC; CDR3aa: CASSTLAGGVYEQYF
j_gene: TRBJ1-2; d_gene: TRBD1; v_gene: TRBV25-1; abundance: .; CDR3nt: TGTGCCAGCAGTGAAGGACAGGGGTACTATGGCTACACCTTC; CDR3aa: CASSEGQGYYGYTF
j_gene: TRBJ2-2; d_gene: TRBD2; v_gene: TRBV4-1; abundance: .; CDR3nt: TGCGCCAGCAGCCAAGATCGGGCTAGCGGGAACACCGGGGAGCTGTTTTTT; CDR3aa: CASSQDRASGNTGELFF
j_gene: TRBJ2-3; d_gene: TRBD1; v_gene: TRBV19; abundance: .; CDR3nt: TGTGCCAGTAGTATCCTATACTCCGGGACAGGGGGTATAGAAGAGGATACGCAGTATTTT; CDR3aa: CASSILYSGTGGIEEDTQYF
j_gene: TRBJ1-2; d_gene: .; v_gene: TRBV30; abundance: .; CDR3nt: TGTGCCTGGGACGACACCTCGGGAGGCTACACCTTC; CDR3aa: CAWDDTSGGYTF
j_gene: TRBJ1-4; d_gene: TRBD1; v_gene: TRBV7-9; abundance: .; CDR3nt: TGTGCCAGCAGCCCACACGGGACAGGGAATGAAAAACTGTTTTTT; CDR3aa: CASSPHGTGNEKLFF
j_gene: TRBJ2-5; d_gene: TRBD2; v_gene: TRBV28; abundance: .; CDR3nt: TGTGCCAGCAGTTTATTGGCTAGCGGGTCGCAAGAGACCCAGTACTTC; CDR3aa: CASSLLASGSQETQYF
j_gene: TRBJ1-5; d_gene: .; v_gene: TRBV30; abundance: .; CDR3nt: TGTGCCTGGAGTGTAGCGGGGAGTAGCAATCAGCCCCAGCATTTT; CDR3aa: CAWSVAGSSNQPQHF
j_gene: TRBJ1-5; d_gene: .; v_gene: TRBV19; abundance: .; CDR3nt: TGTGCCAGTAGATCCGGAATGGCGGGCGATCAGCCCCAGCATTTT; CDR3aa: CASRSGMAGDQPQHF
j_gene: TRBJ1-4; d_gene: .; v_gene: TRBV6-5; abundance: .; CDR3nt: TGTGCCAGCAGCCACAGCTACCGGGGGGAAAAACTGTTTTTT; CDR3aa: CASSHSYRGEKLFF
j_gene: TRBJ1-5; d_gene: .; v_gene: TRBV7-9; abundance: .; CDR3nt: TGTGCCAGCAGCTTCGGGGTGATGGGTCCCCAGCATTTT; CDR3aa: CASSFGVMGPQHF
j_gene: TRBJ2-7; d_gene: .; v_gene: TRBV29-1; abundance: .; CDR3nt: TGCAGCGTTGAAGCATTTTCGTCAGGGCACCTCACCTACGAGCAGTACTTC; CDR3aa: CSVEAFSSGHLTYEQYF
j_gene: TRBJ2-7; d_gene: .; v_gene: TRBV7-6; abundance: .; CDR3nt: TGTGCCAGCAGCCGATATCTTGATCCTGTCGGCTACGAGCAGTACTTC; CDR3aa: CASSRYLDPVGYEQYF
j_gene: TRBJ1-2; d_gene: .; v_gene: TRBV19; abundance: .; CDR3nt: TGTGCCAGTAGTGGTAGATCGCACTATGGCTACACCTTC; CDR3aa: CASSGRSHYGYTF
j_gene: TRBJ1-1; d_gene: TRBD1; v_gene: TRBV27; abundance: .; CDR3nt: TGTGCCAGCAGTTTAGGACAGGTGGGGATGACTGAAGCTTTCTTT; CDR3aa: CASSLGQVGMTEAFF
j_gene: TRBJ2-7; d_gene: .; v_gene: TRBV5-1; abundance: .; CDR3nt: TGCGCCAGCAGCTTTCAGGAGGCGTACGAGCAGTACTTC; CDR3aa: CASSFQEAYEQYF
j_gene: TRBJ1-4; d_gene: .; v_gene: TRBV30; abundance: .; CDR3nt: TGTGCCTGGACCCCAGGGCGGGGTGAAAAACTGTTTTTT; CDR3aa: CAWTPGRGEKLFF
j_gene: TRBJ1-1; d_gene: TRBD1; v_gene: TRBV5-1; abundance: .; CDR3nt: TGCGCCAGTGGGACAGGGATCACTGAAGCTTTCTTT; CDR3aa: CASGTGITEAFF
j_gene: TRBJ2-7; d_gene: .; v_gene: TRBV19; abundance: .; CDR3nt: TGTGCCAGTAGGGGAAGGACAGAATCTACCTACGAGCAGTACTTC; CDR3aa: CASRGRTESTYEQYF
j_gene: TRBJ1-1; d_gene: .; v_gene: TRBV6-5; abundance: .; CDR3nt: TGTGCCAGCAGCTACTCAACAAGTATGAACACTGAAGCTTTCTTT; CDR3aa: CASSYSTSMNTEAFF
j_gene: TRBJ1-1; d_gene: .; v_gene: TRBV20-1; abundance: .; CDR3nt: TGCAGTGCTAGGGGGGCTGCGGCTTTCTTT; CDR3aa: CSARGAAAFF
j_gene: TRBJ2-5; d_gene: .; v_gene: TRBV27; abundance: .; CDR3nt: TGTGCCAGCAGTTTAAAAGGACAGAAAGAGACCCAGTACTTC; CDR3aa: CASSLKGQKETQYF
j_gene: TRBJ2-1; d_gene: TRBD1; v_gene: TRBV29-1; abundance: .; CDR3nt: TGCAGCGTTGAAGATCTGGTACAGGGGGCCTACAATGAGCAGTTCTTC; CDR3aa: CSVEDLVQGAYNEQFF
j_gene: TRBJ2-5; d_gene: .; v_gene: TRBV20-1; abundance: .; CDR3nt: TGCAGTGTGGAGGCCGGAGAGACCCAGTACTTC; CDR3aa: CSVEAGETQYF
j_gene: TRBJ1-5; d_gene: .; v_gene: TRBV15; abundance: once; CDR3nt: TGTGCCACCAGCAGAGTCGGCGCGGGGTTAAGGAATCAGCCCCAGCATTTT; CDR3aa: CATSRVGAGLRNQPQHF
j_gene: TRBJ1-5; d_gene: .; v_gene: TRBV19; abundance: few; CDR3nt: TGTGCCAGTAGTATCGGACAGTACATAGAAAATCAGCCCCAGCATTTT; CDR3aa: CASSIGQYIENQPQHF
j_gene: TRBJ2-1; d_gene: TRBD1; v_gene: TRBV5-6; abundance: .; CDR3nt: TGTGCCAGCAGCTGGGACAGGGACAATGAGCAGTTCTTC; CDR3aa: CASSWDRDNEQFF
j_gene: TRBJ2-3; d_gene: .; v_gene: TRBV7-6; abundance: .; CDR3nt: TGTGCCAGCGGGGAGTGGGGCACAGATACGCAGTATTTT; CDR3aa: CASGEWGTDTQYF
j_gene: TRBJ2-7; d_gene: TRBD1; v_gene: TRBV27; abundance: .; CDR3nt: TGTGCCAGCAGTTTACTGGGACAGGGACCCCACGAGCAGTACTTC; CDR3aa: CASSLLGQGPHEQYF
j_gene: TRBJ1-1; d_gene: .; v_gene: TRBV9; abundance: .; CDR3nt: TGTGCCAGCAGTCCCGGGGGGAACACTGAAGCTTTCTTT; CDR3aa: CASSPGGNTEAFF
j_gene: TRBJ1-1; d_gene: .; v_gene: TRBV4-1; abundance: .; CDR3nt: TGCGCCAGCAGCCTCGCAGGGTCGAACACTGAAGCTTTCTTT; CDR3aa: CASSLAGSNTEAFF
j_gene: TRBJ2-1; d_gene: TRBD1; v_gene: TRBV5-6; abundance: few; CDR3nt: TGTGCCAGCAGCTTCCGGGACAGGTCCTACAATGAGCAGTTCTTC; CDR3aa: CASSFRDRSYNEQFF
j_gene: TRBJ1-1; d_gene: .; v_gene: TRBV18; abundance: .; CDR3nt: TGTGCCAGCTCCTCATCAGGGGACACTGAAGCTTTCTTT; CDR3aa: CASSSSGDTEAFF
j_gene: TRBJ2-5; d_gene: .; v_gene: TRBV7-2; abundance: .; CDR3nt: TGTGCCAGCACACGAGGGGGAACCCAAGAGACCCAGTACTTC; CDR3aa: CASTRGGTQETQYF
j_gene: TRBJ2-7; d_gene: .; v_gene: TRBV6-5; abundance: .; CDR3nt: TGTGCCAGCAGGGAGGGACACGAGCAGTACTTC; CDR3aa: CASREGHEQYF